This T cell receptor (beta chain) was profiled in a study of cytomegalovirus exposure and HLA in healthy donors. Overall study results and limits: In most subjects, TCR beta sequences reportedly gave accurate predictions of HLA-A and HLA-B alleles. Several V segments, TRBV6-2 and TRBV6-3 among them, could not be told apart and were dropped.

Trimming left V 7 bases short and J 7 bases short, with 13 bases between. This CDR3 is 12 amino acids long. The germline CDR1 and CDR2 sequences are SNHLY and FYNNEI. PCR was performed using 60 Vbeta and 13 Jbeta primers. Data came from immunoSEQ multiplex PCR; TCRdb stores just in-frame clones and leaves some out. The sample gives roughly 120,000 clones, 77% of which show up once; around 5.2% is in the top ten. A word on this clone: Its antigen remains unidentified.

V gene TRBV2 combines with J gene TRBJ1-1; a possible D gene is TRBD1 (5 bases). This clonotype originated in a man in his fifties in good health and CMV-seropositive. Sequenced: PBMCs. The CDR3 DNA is TGTGCCAGCATGGAGGGGTCGGGTGAAGCTTTCTTT. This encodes CASMEGSGEAFF.